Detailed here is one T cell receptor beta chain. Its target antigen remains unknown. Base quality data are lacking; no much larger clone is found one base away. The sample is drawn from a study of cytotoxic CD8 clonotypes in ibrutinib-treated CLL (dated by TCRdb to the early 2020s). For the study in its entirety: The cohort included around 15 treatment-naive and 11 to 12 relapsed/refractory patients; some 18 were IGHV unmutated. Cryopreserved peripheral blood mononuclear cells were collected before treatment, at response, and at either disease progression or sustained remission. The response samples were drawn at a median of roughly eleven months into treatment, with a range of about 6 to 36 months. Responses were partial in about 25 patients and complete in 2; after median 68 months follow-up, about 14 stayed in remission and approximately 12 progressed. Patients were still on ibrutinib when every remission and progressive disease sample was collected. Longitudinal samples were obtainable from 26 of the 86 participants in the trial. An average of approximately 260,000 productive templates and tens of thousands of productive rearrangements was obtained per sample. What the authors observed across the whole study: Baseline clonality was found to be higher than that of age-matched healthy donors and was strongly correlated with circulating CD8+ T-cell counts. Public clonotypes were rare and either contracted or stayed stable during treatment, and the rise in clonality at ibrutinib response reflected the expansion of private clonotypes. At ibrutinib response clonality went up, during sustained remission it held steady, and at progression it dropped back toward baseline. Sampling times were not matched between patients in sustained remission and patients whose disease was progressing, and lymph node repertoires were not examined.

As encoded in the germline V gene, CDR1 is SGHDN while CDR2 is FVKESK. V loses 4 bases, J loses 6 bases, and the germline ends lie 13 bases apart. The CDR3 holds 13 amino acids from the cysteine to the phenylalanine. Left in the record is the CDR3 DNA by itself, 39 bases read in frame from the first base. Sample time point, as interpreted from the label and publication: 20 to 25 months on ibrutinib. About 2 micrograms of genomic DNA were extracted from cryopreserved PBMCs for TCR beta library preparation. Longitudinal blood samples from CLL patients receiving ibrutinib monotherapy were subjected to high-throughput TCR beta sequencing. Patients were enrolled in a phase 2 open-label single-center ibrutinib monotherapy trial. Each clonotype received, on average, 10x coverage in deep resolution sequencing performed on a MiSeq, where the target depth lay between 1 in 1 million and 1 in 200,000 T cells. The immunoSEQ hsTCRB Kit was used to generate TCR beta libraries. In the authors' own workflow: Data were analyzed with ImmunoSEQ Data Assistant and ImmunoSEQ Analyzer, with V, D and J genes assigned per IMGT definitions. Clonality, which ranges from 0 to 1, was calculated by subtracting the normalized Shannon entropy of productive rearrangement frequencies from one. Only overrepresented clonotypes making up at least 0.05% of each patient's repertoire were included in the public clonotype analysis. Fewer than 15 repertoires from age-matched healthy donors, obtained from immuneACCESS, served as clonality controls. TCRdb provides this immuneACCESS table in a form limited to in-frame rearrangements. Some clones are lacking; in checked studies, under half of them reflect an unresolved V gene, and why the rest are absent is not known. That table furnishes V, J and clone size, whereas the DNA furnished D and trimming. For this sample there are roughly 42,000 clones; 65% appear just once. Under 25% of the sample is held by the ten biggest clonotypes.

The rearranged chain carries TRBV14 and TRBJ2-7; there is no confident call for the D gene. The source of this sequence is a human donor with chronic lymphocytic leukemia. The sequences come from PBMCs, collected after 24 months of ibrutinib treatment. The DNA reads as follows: TGTGCCAGCAGCCGCCAGGTCCTTGGCGAGCAGTACTTC. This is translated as CASSRQVLGEQYF.